A selection of T cell receptor beta chains follows, all from one sample in a study of response to subunit inactivated influenza vaccine. TCRdb redid the calling of the RT-PCR reads with MiXCR, one entry per CDR3 protein. The sample consists of approximately 530,000 distinct CDR3 sequences, 10% to 15% of them appearing once. The specimen was PBMCs from blood, collected roughly 46 days after vaccination. These receptor sequences come from a man aged 45-65 years who received an inactivated influenza vaccine. Each CDR3 is given with its conserved first and last residue. The D gene is left open where the match is weak. Some rows mark clone size as missing; the rest say once, few, many or name a class of expanded clone.

clone size: few
D gene: .
V gene: TRBV4-1
J gene: TRBJ2-7
CDR3 DNA: TGCGCCAGCAGCCAAGAGCGGGTTTCGGGCAGCGACGAGCAGTACTTC
CDR3 protein: CASSQERVSGSDEQYF

clone size: once
D gene: .
V gene: TRBV19
J gene: TRBJ1-5
CDR3 DNA: TGTGCCAGTAGTATTTCGGGAAAAAGGGGTCAGCCCCAGCATTTT
CDR3 protein: CASSISGKRGQPQHF

clone size: few
D gene: .
V gene: TRBV25-1
J gene: TRBJ2-3
CDR3 DNA: TGTGCCAGCAGTGATGGCGGAGGCGGGAGCACAGATACGCAGTATTTT
CDR3 protein: CASSDGGGGSTDTQYF

clone size: few
D gene: .
V gene: TRBV5-1
J gene: TRBJ2-3
CDR3 DNA: TGCGCCAGCAGCTTGCAGGGATCTCTCCGAGATACGCAGTATTTT
CDR3 protein: CASSLQGSLRDTQYF

clone size: few
D gene: TRBD2
V gene: TRBV5-1
J gene: TRBJ2-7
CDR3 DNA: TGCGCCAGCAGCCTTAACTCCGGGACTAGCGGGAGCTTCTCCTACGAGCAGTACTTC
CDR3 protein: CASSLNSGTSGSFSYEQYF

clone size: many
D gene: .
V gene: TRBV7-9
J gene: TRBJ1-2
CDR3 DNA: TGTGCCAGCAGCTTCGTGGCATCGCCTACTAACTATGGCTACACCTTC
CDR3 protein: CASSFVASPTNYGYTF

clone size: few
D gene: TRBD2
V gene: TRBV4-2
J gene: TRBJ2-1
CDR3 DNA: TGTGCCAGCAGCCAAGATAATATGGGACTAGCACGGGGTGAGCAGTTCTTC
CDR3 protein: CASSQDNMGLARGEQFF

clone size: few
D gene: TRBD1
V gene: TRBV4-1
J gene: TRBJ2-7
CDR3 DNA: TGCGCCAGCAGCTTGGGGACAGGGGCCCACTACGAGCAGTACTTC
CDR3 protein: CASSLGTGAHYEQYF

clone size: few
D gene: .
V gene: TRBV30
J gene: TRBJ2-2
CDR3 DNA: TGTGCCTGGAGCTCCCAGGGCACCGGGGAGCTGTTTTTT
CDR3 protein: CAWSSQGTGELFF

clone size: many
D gene: TRBD2
V gene: TRBV6-1
J gene: TRBJ2-2
CDR3 DNA: TGTGCCAGCAGTCGTTCTAGCGGGAAGAACACCGGGGAGCTGTTTTTT
CDR3 protein: CASSRSSGKNTGELFF

clone size: many
D gene: TRBD2
V gene: TRBV18
J gene: TRBJ2-3
CDR3 DNA: TGTGCCAGCTCACCGACTAGCTCCTCTAGCACAGATACGCAGTATTTT
CDR3 protein: CASSPTSSSSTDTQYF

clone size: .
D gene: .
V gene: TRBV4-3
J gene: TRBJ2-5
CDR3 DNA: TGCGCCAGCAGCCAAGATCCTGGTAAAGAGACCCAGTACTTC
CDR3 protein: CASSQDPGKETQYF

clone size: .
D gene: TRBD1
V gene: TRBV5-1
J gene: TRBJ2-5
CDR3 DNA: TGCGCCAGCAGCTTGGCGACAGGGCCCCAAGAGACCCAGTACTTC
CDR3 protein: CASSLATGPQETQYF

clone size: .
D gene: .
V gene: TRBV7-9
J gene: TRBJ1-1
CDR3 DNA: TGTGCCAGCGAGCTCGCAGGGAGCACTGAAGCTTTCTTT
CDR3 protein: CASELAGSTEAFF

clone size: many
D gene: .
V gene: TRBV4-3
J gene: TRBJ1-5
CDR3 DNA: TGCGCCAGCAGCCAAGTATGGGGTAGCAATCAGCCCCAGCATTTT
CDR3 protein: CASSQVWGSNQPQHF

clone size: few
D gene: .
V gene: TRBV20-1
J gene: TRBJ2-7
CDR3 DNA: TGCAGTGCTAGGAATCCCTCCCACTACGAGCAGTACTTC
CDR3 protein: CSARNPSHYEQYF

clone size: few
D gene: .
V gene: TRBV20-1
J gene: TRBJ2-1
CDR3 DNA: TGCAGTGCTAGGTACGGGGACTCCTACAATGAGCAGTTCTTC
CDR3 protein: CSARYGDSYNEQFF

clone size: .
D gene: TRBD2
V gene: TRBV20-1
J gene: TRBJ2-1
CDR3 DNA: TGCAGTGCTAACGGCCCAGTCGGTAGCGGGAGTATTTATGAGCAGTTCTTC
CDR3 protein: CSANGPVGSGSIYEQFF

clone size: .
D gene: TRBD1
V gene: TRBV5-6
J gene: TRBJ2-2
CDR3 DNA: TGTGCCAGCAGCTTGGCCGGGACAGTATGGACCGGGGAGCTGTTTTTT
CDR3 protein: CASSLAGTVWTGELFF

clone size: many
D gene: .
V gene: TRBV12-3/TRBV12-4
J gene: TRBJ1-1
CDR3 DNA: TGTGCCAGCAGCTGGGGCTTCAGCACTGAAGCTTTCTTT
CDR3 protein: CASSWGFSTEAFF

clone size: .
D gene: .
V gene: TRBV5-6
J gene: TRBJ1-5
CDR3 DNA: TGTGCCAGCAGCCTAATTAAGGACAGTCACAATCAGCCCCAGCATTTT
CDR3 protein: CASSLIKDSHNQPQHF

clone size: few
D gene: TRBD1
V gene: TRBV19
J gene: TRBJ1-6
CDR3 DNA: TGTGCCAGTAGCCCGGGACAGGGTACAAATTCACCCCTCCACTTT
CDR3 protein: CASSPGQGTNSPLHF

clone size: .
D gene: .
V gene: TRBV20-1
J gene: TRBJ1-5
CDR3 DNA: TGCAGTGCTGCTTCAAGCAATCAGCCCCAGCATTTT
CDR3 protein: CSAASSNQPQHF

clone size: few
D gene: .
V gene: TRBV28
J gene: TRBJ2-7
CDR3 DNA: TGTGCCAGCAGCCCTCCCAGACGCCACTCCTACGAGCAGTACTTC
CDR3 protein: CASSPPRRHSYEQYF